The clone carrying this T cell receptor (beta chain) has just a few counts. Antigen: not known. V was shortened by 4 bases and J by 4 bases, with 22 bases between the two germline ends. This CDR3 region has 17 residues. The germline V gene has CDR1 SEHNR and CDR2 FQNEAQ (reference sequence). This record belongs to a study of molecular identifiers for immune sequencing clone quantification. Library preparation followed earlier protocols using designated TCR primers. TCRdb re-called the PCR reads through MiXCR, storing one row per CDR3 protein. Of 600,000 to 650,000 distinct CDR3 sequences in the sample, 15% to 20% were seen once. Study results and caveats: With a barcode shared among identical TCR molecules, highly expanded clone sizes could be underestimated.

Naive CD8 T cells were picked out by sorting for CD8+CD4-CCR7+CD45RA+. This sequence was found in a human donor in good health. Some libraries in this study had Jurkat cell RNA spiked in. The V and J genes are TRBV7-9 and TRBJ1-2; perhaps TRBD1 as D (5 bases). Sequenced: naive CD8+ T cells from blood, with Jurkat cell RNA spiked in. As to subset: FACS-sorted CD8+CD4-CCR7+CD45RA+ naive T cells. The CDR3 DNA is TGTGCCAGCAGCTCCCAATATCCGGGGCGGACAACCTATGGCTACACCTTC. Protein product: CASSSQYPGRTTYGYTF.